The source of this TCR beta chain is a study of control samples from healthy donors and cancer patients. Data came from immunoSEQ multiplex PCR; TCRdb stores just in-frame clones and leaves some out. This sample has about 130,000 clones, with approximately 90% found just once. Germline values: CDR1 GTSNPN, CDR2 SVGIG (reference sequence). Trimming shortened V by 4 bases and J by 15 bases, and 16 bases separated the two germline ends. The CDR3 runs 12 residues. This sequence was found in a man aged 18 to 35 in good health. Sequences were obtained from blood. The chain links TRBV30 to TRBJ1-6; possible D gene TRBD1, 6 bases. The CDR3 DNA reads TGTGCCTGGACGTACAGGGTGGGGATCCTCCACTTT. As protein: CAWTYRVGILHF.